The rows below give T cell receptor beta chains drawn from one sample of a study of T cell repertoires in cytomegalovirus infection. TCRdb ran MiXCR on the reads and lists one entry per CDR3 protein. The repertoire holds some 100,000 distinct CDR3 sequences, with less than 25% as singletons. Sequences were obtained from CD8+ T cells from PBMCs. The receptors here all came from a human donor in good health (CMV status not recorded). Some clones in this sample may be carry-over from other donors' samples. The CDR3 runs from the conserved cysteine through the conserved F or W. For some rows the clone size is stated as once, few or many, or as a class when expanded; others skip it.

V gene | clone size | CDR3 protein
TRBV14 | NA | CASSQAGTGRTEAFF
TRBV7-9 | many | CASSSPPGRDSRDYEQYF
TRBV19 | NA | CASTRLRQDASSYNSPLHF
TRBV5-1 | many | CASSLVPGAVAEQYF
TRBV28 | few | CASSLPGAYGYTF
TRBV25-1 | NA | CASSEYIRGAPPDYGYTF
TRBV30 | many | CAWMGQGGGQPQHF
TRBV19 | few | CASSTDDRFDSNQPQHF
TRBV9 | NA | CTSSGSGGGPPNNEQFF
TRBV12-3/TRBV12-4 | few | CASSLASSEYEQYF
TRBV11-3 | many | CASSTVLEDRVNPHNEQFF
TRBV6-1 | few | CASSEAGFVDQPQHF
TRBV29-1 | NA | CSVEGTANYGYTF
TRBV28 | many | CASIMRSHNEQFF
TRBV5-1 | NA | CASSRDTYEQYF
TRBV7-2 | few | CASSSGLAGGVALYEQYF
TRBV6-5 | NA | CASSYSSDYYGYTF
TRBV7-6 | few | CASSYSGNTGELFF
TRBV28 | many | CASTDRGRKETQYF
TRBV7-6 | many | CASSLGRVGAGELFF
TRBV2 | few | CASTPSGGTANTGELFF
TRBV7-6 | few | CASSSLGSASGGALIRDIQYF
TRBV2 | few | CASSPGQGGETQYF
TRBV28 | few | CASRKGDHLYEQYF